The 14 T cell receptor beta chains in this list originate from one sample, sequenced in a study of T cell responses to AZD1222 COVID-19 vaccine. The assay was immunoSEQ multiplex PCR, and TCRdb's table has in-frame clones only and misses some. The table gives 150,000 or so clones; the top ten clones make up about 2.3% of it. Sequenced input: peripheral blood. These receptors were collected from an adult in good health.

The chain combines TRBV7-2 with TRBJ2-3, with D possibly being TRBD2 (5 bases). The CDR3 is made up of 15 amino acids. V lost 1 base and J 11 bases, leaving 19 bases between the germline ends. Germline CDR1 SGHTA, CDR2 FQGNSA. As DNA, the CDR3 is TGTGCCAGCAGCTTAGGGGTCCTTAGCGCGATCAAGCAGTATTTT. Its protein product is CASSLGVLSAIKQYF.

The CDR3 sequence: CAWTATQKGSYEQYF. The CDR3 bases are TGTGCCTGGACCGCGACCCAAAAGGGCTCCTACGAGCAGTACTTC. The chain joins TRBV30 to TRBJ2-7; no definite D call. Germline CDR1 reads GTSNPN; CDR2 reads SVGIG (reference sequence). The CDR3 covers 15 residues. Between the trimmed V and J ends, which lost 4 bases and 0 bases, there was a span of 16 bases.

The genes are TRBV9 and TRBJ1-2, with D possibly matching TRBD1 (5 bases). The CDR3 has 15 residues. V was pared by 4 bases and J by 0 bases, with 13 bases between. Germline assignment: CDR1 SGDLS and CDR2 YYNGEE. CDR3 sequence (DNA): TGTGCCAGCAGCTCACATAGGGGACCTAACTATGGCTACACCTTC. It encodes CASSSHRGPNYGYTF. Using reference TRBV9 and TRBJ1-2 for the parts outside the CDR3, the full variable domain is DSGVTQTPKHLITATGQRVTLRCSPRSGDLSVYWYQQSLDQGLQFLIQYYNGEERAKGNILERFSAQQFPDLHSELNLSSLELGDSALYFCASSSHRGPNYGYTFGSGTRLTVV.

The chain combines TRBV5-4 with TRBJ1-4, with a possible D match to TRBD1 (5 bases). The CDR3 contains 14 residues. The V gene's germline CDR1 is SGHNT and CDR2 YYREEE (reference sequence). Trimming removed 2 bases from V and 4 bases from J, with 9 bases in between. For the CDR3, the DNA is TGTGCCAGCAGCTTAGGAGGGGTTAATGAAAAACTGTTTTTT. The encoded protein is CASSLGGVNEKLFF.

The V and J genes are TRBV19 and TRBJ2-4, with D perhaps TRBD1 or TRBD2 (5 bases each). CDR1 is LNHDA and CDR2 is SQIVND in the germline V gene (reference sequence). With 6 bases removed from V and 0 bases from J, the gap between germline ends came to 15 bases. The CDR3 is made up of 16 amino acids. Written as DNA, the CDR3 is TGTGCCAGTAGCGCGAACGGGGCTGTAGCCAAAAACATTCAGTACTTC. Protein: CASSANGAVAKNIQYF.

This chain connects TRBV11-3 to TRBJ1-3; D is unclear. With 5 bases removed from V and 0 bases from J, the gap between germline ends came to 11 bases. From germline, CDR1 is SGHNT and CDR2 YENEEA. This CDR3 is 15 amino acids long. The CDR3 sequence: CASSPDRYSGNTIYF. In nucleotides, the CDR3 is TGTGCCAGCAGCCCAGACCGCTACTCTGGAAACACCATATATTTT. Together with reference TRBV11-3 and TRBJ1-3, the CDR3 gives the full variable domain: EAGVVQSPRYKIIEKKQPVAFWCNPISGHNTLYWYLQNLGQGPELLIRYENEEAVDDSQLPKDRFSAERLKGVDSTLKIQPAELGDSAVYLCASSPDRYSGNTIYFGEGSWLTVV.

The chain uses TRBV6-2 or TRBV6-3 and TRBJ1-2, with 7 bases matching TRBD1. The CDR3 loop spans 15 amino acids. From germline, CDR1 is MNHEY and CDR2 SVGEGT. Losses at the gene ends were 5 bases for V and 4 bases for J; bases not matched to a gene: 10. The CDR3 nucleotides are TGTGCCAGCAGTGGGCGCCGACAGGGAATCTATGGCTACACCTTC. Translating gives CASSGRRQGIYGYTF.

V and J are TRBV3-1 (or the pseudogene TRBV3-2) and TRBJ1-2; D ambiguous. Per the germline V gene, CDR1 is LGHDT and CDR2 is YNNKEL (reference sequence). The CDR3 consists of 14 residues. V was cut by 4 bases and J by 7 bases, with 16 bases left in between. CDR3 residues: CASSPGHSGGGYTF. CDR3 sequence (DNA): TGTGCCAGCAGCCCCGGGCATTCCGGAGGTGGCTACACCTTC.

The chain recombines TRBV29-1 with TRBJ2-5; TRBD2 matches 10 bases. CDR3 length: 13 residues. Germline V CDR1 and CDR2: SQVTM, ANQGSEA. V lost 6 bases and J lost 2; bases outside the gene matches: 3. The CDR3 protein is CSVIAGGQETQYF. In DNA form, the CDR3 reads TGCAGCGTAATAGCGGGGGGTCAAGAGACCCAGTACTTC.

This chain links TRBV10-3 with TRBJ1-1; D remains ambiguous. From germline, CDR1 is ENHRY and CDR2 SYGVKD. The CDR3 consists of 12 residues. The ends were cut back, 6 bases at V and 0 bases at J, with 5 bases in the middle. The CDR3 DNA reads as TGTGCCATCAGGGGGATGAACACTGAAGCTTTCTTT. Protein product: CAIRGMNTEAFF.

V is TRBV5-1 and J is TRBJ2-1; D is unclear. The ends were cut back, 1 base at V and 10 bases at J, with 6 bases in the middle. Germline CDR1 and CDR2: SGHRS and YFSETQ. The CDR3 is 11 residues long. The CDR3 region is CASSLLEEQFF. In DNA, the CDR3 is TGCGCCAGCAGCTTGTTAGAAGAGCAGTTCTTC.

This chain links TRBV5-1 with TRBJ2-5; D uncertain. The ends were cut back, 3 bases at V and 0 bases at J, with 3 bases in the middle. The CDR3 length is 12 residues. CDR1 and CDR2 from the germline V gene are SGHRS and YFSETQ. The chain's CDR3 is CASSSYQETQYF. In DNA form, the CDR3 reads TGCGCCAGCAGCTCGTACCAAGAGACCCAGTACTTC.

The DNA of the CDR3 is TGTGCCAGCAGCTTAAAAAGGCCAGCGGGGTTCGATCGTGGCAATGAGCAGTTCTTC. Its protein is CASSLKRPAGFDRGNEQFF. The gene calls are TRBV7-3 and TRBJ2-1, with 7 bases aligning to TRBD2. Germline CDR1 reads SGHTA; CDR2 reads FQGTGA. The V and J ends lost 1 base and 6 bases, in that order; junction bases with no gene match: 18. This CDR3 has 19 amino acids.

This chain connects TRBV6-5 to TRBJ2-2; possible D gene TRBD2, 5 bases. Germline CDR1 reads MNHEY; CDR2 reads SVGAGI. This CDR3 has 14 amino acids. Trimming pared 8 bases from V and 7 bases from J, leaving 17 bases between. The CDR3, as DNA: TGTGCCAGCCGTACCTTTGCGGGTTACGGGGAGCTGTTTTTT. It translates to CASRTFAGYGELFF.